The 12 T cell receptor beta chains listed next were all sequenced from one sample in a study of shared clonotypes between healthy human individuals. Profiling relied on immunoSEQ multiplex PCR, and the TCRdb table lists in-frame clones only, not all of them. The table includes about 2 million clones, 95% detected once. Sequenced material: naive CD4+ T cells sorted from blood. Specified subset: CD45RA+ positively selected. These receptors came from a man in his late teens or twenties in good health.

V gene TRBV4-1 combines with J gene TRBJ1-6; D unresolved. Germline CDR1 MGHRA, CDR2 YSYEKL. The CDR3 is 17 amino acids. V lost 0 bases to trimming and J lost 10 bases, with 19 bases between them. The CDR3 region has the DNA TGCGCCAGCAGCCAAGATTCTACTGAAGCTTTGGGGTCACCCCTCCACTTT. Translation: CASSQDSTEALGSPLHF.

As for this clone: Other DNA sequences of this sample code for an identical CDR3. The CDR3 region has the DNA TGCGCCAGCAGCTTTAGCGGGAGCAGCTACGAGCAGTACTTC. This codes for CASSFSGSSYEQYF. This chain uses TRBV5-1 with TRBJ2-7; 9 positions agree with TRBD2. Trimming at V came to 2 bases and at J to 3 bases, leaving 3 bases not matched to a gene. The CDR3 sequence is 14 residues long. Germline V gene data show CDR1 as SGHRS and CDR2 as YFSETQ.

This chain's CDR3 is CASGAGLGVYF. The CDR3 bases are TGTGCCAGCGGGGCGGGACTAGGGGTTTACTTC. This chain connects TRBV2 to TRBJ2-5; 8 nucleotides align to TRBD2. Germline V lookup: CDR1 SNHLY, CDR2 FYNNEI. This CDR3 spans 11 amino acids. Losses at the gene ends were 8 bases for V and 14 bases for J; bases not matched to a gene: 10.

V usage is TRBV19 and J usage is TRBJ2-5; 10 nucleotides line up with TRBD2. The V gene end was trimmed by 5 bases and the J gene end by 0 bases; junction bases not matched to a gene: 3. This CDR3 spans 15 amino acids. Germline CDR1 LNHDA, CDR2 SQIVND (reference sequence). In DNA form, the CDR3 reads TGTGCCAGTAGTGCGGGACTAGCGAACCAAGAGACCCAGTACTTC. Translation: CASSAGLANQETQYF.

The rearrangement uses TRBV27 and TRBJ2-3; D is undetermined. Trimming stripped 10 bases from V and 1 base from J, with 12 bases between. CDR3 size: 13 residues. In germline, CDR1 is MNHEY, CDR2 SMNVEV (reference sequence). This CDR3 is CATKLTGTDTQYF. DNA for the CDR3: TGTGCCACCAAACTAACGGGCACAGATACGCAGTATTTT.

The genes are TRBV12-2 and TRBJ1-2; the table's TRBD1 call for D was not verified on the DNA. TRBV12-2 is designated a pseudogene. This CDR3 is 17 amino acids long. This CDR3 reads CASRLESSLEGAHGYTF. The CDR3 region has the DNA TGTGCAAGTCGCTTAGAATCATCATTGGAGGGGGCCCATGGCTACACCTTC.

In DNA, the CDR3 is TGCGCCAGCAGCCAAGCTAGCGGGAGGGACACAGATACGCAGTATTTT. Protein: CASSQASGRDTDTQYF. This chain links TRBV4-1 with TRBJ2-3; 12 bases fit TRBD2. Germline-derived CDR1 and CDR2 are MGHRA and YSYEKL. V lost 1 base, J lost 2 bases, and 1 base stayed unmatched. This CDR3 is 16 amino acids long.

This sequence joins TRBV5-8 and TRBJ2-3; no firm D call. CDR1 is SGHTS and CDR2 is YDEGEE in the germline V gene. Trimming took off 4 bases at V and 8 bases at J, with 8 bases between the two ends. This CDR3 comprises 11 residues. CDR3 coding DNA: TGTGCCAGCAGCCCAGCGACTACGCAGTATTTT. The encoded protein is CASSPATTQYF.

Concerning this clone itself: The same CDR3 also results from other DNA sequences found in this sample. The genes are TRBV5-1 and TRBJ2-1; 9 bases align to TRBD2. This CDR3 region has 14 residues. Germline V gives CDR1 SGHRS, CDR2 YFSETQ. V lost 0 bases to trimming and J lost 7 bases; unmatched junction nucleotides: 2. This CDR3 is CASSLVAGGNEQFF. For the CDR3, the DNA is TGCGCCAGCAGCTTGGTCGCGGGAGGGAATGAGCAGTTCTTC.

V and J are TRBV30 and TRBJ1-6, with a weak D call TRBD1 (5 bases). Trimming shortened V by 3 bases and J by 0 bases, and 21 bases separated the two germline ends. The CDR3 is made up of 19 amino acids. The germline CDR1 and CDR2 sequences are GTSNPN and SVGIG (reference sequence). As DNA, the CDR3 is TGTGCCTGGAGCGCGGGACGTACTTACAAAAGCTCCTATAATTCACCCCTCCACTTT. Translated: CAWSAGRTYKSSYNSPLHF.

The chain combines TRBV14 with TRBJ2-1, with D perhaps TRBD2 (6 bases). Germline V lookup: CDR1 SGHDN, CDR2 FVKESK. V was shortened by 0 bases and J by 3 bases, with 12 bases between the two germline ends. This CDR3 is built from 16 residues. CDR3: CASSQDTRGFYNEQFF. In nucleotides, the CDR3 is TGTGCCAGCAGCCAAGATACGCGGGGTTTCTACAATGAGCAGTTCTTC.

The V and J genes are TRBV30 and TRBJ1-5; D gene uncertain. Germline V gene sequence: CDR1 GTSNPN, CDR2 SVGIG (reference sequence). This CDR3 region has 13 residues. The germline V and J ends were trimmed by 5 bases and 4 bases, with 12 bases remaining between them. CDR3 DNA: TGTGCCTGGCAGGACGGGTCTAATCAGCCCCAGCATTTT. Protein product: CAWQDGSNQPQHF.